The sequence of this T cell receptor (beta chain) was determined in a study of T cells in localized non-small cell lung cancer. Study conclusions and caveats: Uninvolved adjacent lung had the highest recorded T cell clonality, with tumor below it. A median approximately 61 of the top 100 tumor clones appeared in adjacent lung. Only one tumor region was sequenced, so heterogeneity remains possible.

Generated by immunoSEQ multiplex PCR, the TCRdb table keeps only in-frame clones and is missing some. The sample lists 30,000 to 45,000 clones, about 90% occurring once. Trimming removed 1 base from V and 0 bases from J, with 10 bases in between. Germline CDR1 GTSNPN, CDR2 SVGIG (reference sequence). CDR3 size: 14 residues. As concerns this clone: No antigen is known for it.

The chain has TRBV30 and TRBJ2-7, with D tentatively TRBD2 (6 bases). Sample: peripheral blood, taken before any cancer treatment. The TCR originated in a woman between 35 and 70 years old with stage I lung adenocarcinoma. The CDR3 sequence: CAWSGGGSSYEQYF. CDR3 nucleotides: TGTGCCTGGAGTGGGGGAGGCAGCTCCTACGAGCAGTACTTC.